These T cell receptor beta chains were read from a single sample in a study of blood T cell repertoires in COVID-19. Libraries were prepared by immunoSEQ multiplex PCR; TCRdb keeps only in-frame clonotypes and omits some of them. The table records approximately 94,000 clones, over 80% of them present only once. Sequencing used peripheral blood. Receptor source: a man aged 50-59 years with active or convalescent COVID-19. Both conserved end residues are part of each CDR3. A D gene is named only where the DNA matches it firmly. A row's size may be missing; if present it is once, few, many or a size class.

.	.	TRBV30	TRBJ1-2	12	CAWRVGQAYHTF	TGTGCCTGGAGGGTCGGTCAGGCGTACCACACCTTC
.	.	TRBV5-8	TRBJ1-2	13	CASSLLPNYGYTF	TGTGCCAGCAGCTTGCTACCTAACTATGGCTACACCTTC
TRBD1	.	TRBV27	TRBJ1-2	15	CASSSRGVWDYGYTF	TGTGCCAGCAGTTCCAGGGGGGTGTGGGACTATGGCTACACCTTC
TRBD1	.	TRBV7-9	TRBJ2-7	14	CASSPGTGGGEQYF	TGTGCCAGCAGCCCCGGGACAGGGGGAGGCGAGCAGTACTTC
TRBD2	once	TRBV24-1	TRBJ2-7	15	CATSDPKLAPYEQYF	TGTGCCACCAGTGATCCGAAACTAGCGCCCTACGAGCAGTACTTC
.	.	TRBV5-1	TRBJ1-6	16	CASSLGTGTTNSPLHF	TGCGCCAGCAGCTTGGGGACCGGGACAACTAATTCACCCCTCCACTTT
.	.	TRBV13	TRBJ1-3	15	CASSLERGSGNTIYF	TGTGCCAGCAGCTTAGAACGGGGATCTGGAAACACCATATATTTT
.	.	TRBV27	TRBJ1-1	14	CASSLRRKNTEAFF	TGTGCCAGCAGTTTGAGGCGGAAGAACACTGAAGCTTTCTTT
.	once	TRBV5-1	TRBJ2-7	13	CASSLLVEDEQYF	TGCGCCAGCAGCTTACTAGTAGAGGACGAGCAGTACTTC
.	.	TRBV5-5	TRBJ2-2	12	CASSLNSGELFF	TGTGCCAGCAGCCTCAACTCCGGGGAGCTGTTTTTT
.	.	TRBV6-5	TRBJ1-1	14	CASSEASSDTEAFF	TGTGCCAGCAGCGAGGCGTCGTCGGACACTGAAGCTTTCTTT
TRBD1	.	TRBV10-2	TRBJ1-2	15	CASSGEQGLVDGYTF	TGCGCCAGCAGTGGTGAACAGGGGCTGGTTGATGGCTACACCTTC
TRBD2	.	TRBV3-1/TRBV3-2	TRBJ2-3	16	CASSPFVAGVADTQYF	TGTGCCAGCAGCCCGTTTGTAGCGGGAGTGGCAGATACGCAGTATTTT
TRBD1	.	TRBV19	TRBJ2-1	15	CASSGGTGGGYEQFF	TGTGCCAGTAGTGGCGGGACAGGGGGGGGATATGAGCAGTTCTTC
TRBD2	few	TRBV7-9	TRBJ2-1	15	CASSPLGLAVREQFF	TGTGCCAGCAGCCCGCTGGGACTAGCGGTACGTGAGCAGTTCTTC
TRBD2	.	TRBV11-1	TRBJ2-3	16	CASSSWTSGLGDTQYF	TGTGCCAGCAGCTCCTGGACTAGCGGGTTGGGAGATACGCAGTATTTT
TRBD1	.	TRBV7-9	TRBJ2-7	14	CASSPRTGIYEQYF	TGTGCCAGCAGCCCAAGGACAGGGATCTACGAGCAGTACTTC
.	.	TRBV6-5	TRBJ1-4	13	CASRPLTNEKLFF	TGTGCCAGCAGACCCCTAACCAATGAAAAACTGTTTTTT
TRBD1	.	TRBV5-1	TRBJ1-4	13	CASSSVQGMELFF	TGCGCCAGCAGCAGCGTACAGGGGATGGAACTGTTTTTT
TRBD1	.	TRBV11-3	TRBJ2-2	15	CASSSGTGEAGELFF	TGTGCCAGCAGCTCAGGGACAGGGGAGGCCGGGGAGCTGTTTTTT
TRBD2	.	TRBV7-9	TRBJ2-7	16	CASSRTSGRAGYEQYF	TGTGCCAGCAGCCGGACTAGCGGGAGGGCGGGGTACGAGCAGTACTTC
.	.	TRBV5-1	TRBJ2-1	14	CASSSGDSYNEQFF	TGCGCCAGCAGCTCCGGGGACTCCTACAATGAGCAGTTCTTC
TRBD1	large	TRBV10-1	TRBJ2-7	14	CASSESGQGDEQYF	TGCGCCAGCAGTGAGTCGGGACAGGGGGACGAGCAGTACTTC
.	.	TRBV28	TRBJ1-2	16	CASSRAKGGRAGGYTF	TGTGCCAGCAGCCGGGCAAAAGGCGGCAGGGCAGGGGGCTACACCTTC
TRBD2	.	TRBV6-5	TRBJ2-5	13	CASSGRAPETQYF	TGTGCCAGCAGCGGGAGGGCCCCAGAGACCCAGTACTTC
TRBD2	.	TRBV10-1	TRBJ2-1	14	CASSESGRVNEQFF	TGCGCCAGCAGTGAGTCGGGGAGGGTCAATGAGCAGTTCTTC
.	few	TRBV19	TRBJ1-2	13	CASSIGAKSGYTF	TGTGCCAGTAGTATAGGGGCAAAAAGCGGCTACACCTTC
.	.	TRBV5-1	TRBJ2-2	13	CASSLDGEGELFF	TGCGCCAGCAGCTTGGACGGGGAGGGGGAGCTGTTTTTT
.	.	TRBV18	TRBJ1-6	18	CASSPLPPRDSYNSPLHF	TGTGCCAGCTCACCACTTCCTCCGCGGGACTCCTATAATTCACCCCTCCACTTT
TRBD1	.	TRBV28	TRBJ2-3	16	CASKTPTGGGTDTQYF	TGTGCCAGCAAAACGCCAACAGGGGGCGGAACAGATACGCAGTATTTT
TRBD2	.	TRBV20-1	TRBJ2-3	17	CSASGGLAGVVADTQYF	TGCAGTGCTAGTGGCGGACTAGCGGGAGTAGTCGCAGATACGCAGTATTTT
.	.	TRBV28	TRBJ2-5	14	CASSLEGALKTQYF	TGTGCCAGCAGTTTAGAGGGTGCGCTGAAGACCCAGTACTTC
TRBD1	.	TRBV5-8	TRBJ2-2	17	CASSLDRGTANTGELFF	TGTGCCAGCAGCTTGGACAGGGGCACAGCGAACACCGGGGAGCTGTTTTTT
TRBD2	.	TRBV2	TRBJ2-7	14	CATGVRGKPYEQYF	TGTGCCACCGGGGTGCGGGGGAAACCCTACGAGCAGTACTTC
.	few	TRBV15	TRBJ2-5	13	CATSRALTGTQYF	TGTGCCACCAGCAGAGCTCTTACGGGGACCCAGTACTTC
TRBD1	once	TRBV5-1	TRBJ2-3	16	CASSLLGQGAADTQYF	TGCGCCAGCAGCTTGCTGGGACAGGGGGCAGCAGATACGCAGTATTTT
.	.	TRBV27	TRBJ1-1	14	CASSLLGANTEAFF	TGTGCCAGCAGTCTCCTTGGGGCGAACACTGAAGCTTTCTTT
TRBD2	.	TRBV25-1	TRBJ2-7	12	CASSGTSGGQYF	TGTGCCAGCAGTGGGACTAGCGGGGGGCAGTACTTC
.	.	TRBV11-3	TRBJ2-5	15	CASSGRDSGTETQYF	TGTGCCAGCAGCGGGCGGGACTCGGGCACGGAGACCCAGTACTTC
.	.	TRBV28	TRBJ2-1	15	CASSTTGGSYNEQFF	TGTGCCAGCAGTACGACAGGCGGCTCCTACAATGAGCAGTTCTTC
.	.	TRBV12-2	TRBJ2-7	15	CASRSLEEFSYEQYF	TGTGCAAGTCGCTCTCTGGAGGAATTTTCCTACGAGCAGTACTTC
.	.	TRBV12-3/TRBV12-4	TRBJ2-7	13	CASRPTGFGEQYF	TGTGCCAGCAGACCAACAGGGTTCGGCGAGCAGTACTTC
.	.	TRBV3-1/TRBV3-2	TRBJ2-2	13	CASSLGRSGELFF	TGTGCCAGCAGCTTAGGGAGGTCCGGGGAGCTGTTTTTT
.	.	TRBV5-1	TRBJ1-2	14	CASSPIDSNYGYTF	TGCGCCAGCAGCCCTATCGACAGTAACTATGGCTACACCTTC
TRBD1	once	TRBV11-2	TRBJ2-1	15	CASRKRQGAYNEQFF	TGTGCCAGCAGAAAAAGACAGGGTGCCTACAATGAGCAGTTCTTC
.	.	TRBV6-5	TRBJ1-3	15	CASSYSQYSGNTIYF	TGTGCCAGCAGTTACTCGCAGTACTCTGGAAACACCATATATTTT
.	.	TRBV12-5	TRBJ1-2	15	CASGLDPSTGSGYTF	TGTGCTAGTGGTTTGGACCCATCCACGGGTAGTGGCTACACCTTC
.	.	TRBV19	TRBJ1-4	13	CASSGLMYEKLFF	TGTGCCAGTAGCGGTTTGATGTATGAAAAACTGTTTTTT
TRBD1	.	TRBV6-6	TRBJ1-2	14	CASSTGQGARGYTF	TGTGCCAGCAGTACGGGACAGGGGGCGCGTGGCTACACCTTC
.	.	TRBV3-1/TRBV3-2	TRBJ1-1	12	CASRGSGTEAFF	TGTGCCAGCAGGGGATCCGGGACAGAAGCTTTCTTT
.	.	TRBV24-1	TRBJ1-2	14	CATSEPTGNYGYTF	TGTGCCACCAGTGAACCTACAGGAAACTATGGCTACACCTTC
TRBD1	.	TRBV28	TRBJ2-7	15	CASPPGGLTISEQYF	TGTGCCAGCCCCCCAGGGGGCTTAACTATCTCCGAGCAGTACTTC
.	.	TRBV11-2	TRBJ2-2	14	CASSPDYARRELFF	TGTGCCAGCAGCCCAGACTATGCTCGCCGGGAGCTGTTTTTT
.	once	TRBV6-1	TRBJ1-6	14	CASSEWHYNSPLHF	TGTGCCAGCAGTGAATGGCACTATAATTCACCCCTCCACTTT
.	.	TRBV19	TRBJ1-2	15	CASSSPNRDNYGYTF	TGTGCCAGTAGTAGCCCAAACAGAGATAACTATGGCTACACCTTC